This T cell receptor beta chain was profiled in a study of OX40 agonist ivuxolimab in advanced cancers. Study-wide points: Low normalized clonal expansion also occurred in some nonresponding patients. There were, on average, more expanded clones in CD8+ T cells than in CD4+. At 0.1 to 3.0 mg/kg, CD4+ and CD8+ blood T cells expanded clonally by week 6.

Profiling relied on immunoSEQ multiplex PCR, and the TCRdb table lists in-frame clones only, not all of them. Among 60,000 to 80,000 clones listed, about 79% were seen once. CDR3 length equals 16 residues. Germline loops: CDR1 SGHTA, CDR2 FQGNSA. The V gene lost 3 bases and the J gene lost 2 bases, with 14 bases spanning the gap. Notes on this clone: The antigen is not known.

V gene TRBV7-2 combines with J gene TRBJ1-5; a weak D match, TRBD1 (6 bases). The receptor was isolated from an adult with an advanced solid tumor such as melanoma, head and neck, liver or kidney cancer. The input for sequencing was CD4+ or CD8+ T cells sorted from blood, taken in a trial of the OX40 agonist ivuxolimab. CDR3 coding DNA: TGTGCCAGCAGCTTGACAGGTGCGTTCGGCAATCAGCCCCAGCATTTT. This translates into CASSLTGAFGNQPQHF.